This T cell receptor beta chain stems from a study of cytomegalovirus exposure and HLA in healthy donors. This clone showed up just a few times. Its antigen is unknown. Study-level findings and limits: More clonal expansion characterized HLA-associated TCR beta chains than equally common others in a later analysis. In a later analysis, TCR beta V- and J-gene trimming was associated with a missense DCLRE1C variant.

This PCR relied on a set of 60 Vbeta primers and 13 Jbeta primers. Some clones are missing from TCRdb's copy, which holds only in-frame ones; the method was immunoSEQ multiplex PCR. The table lists 130,000 to 150,000 clones, almost 80% of them singletons. CDR3 size: 19 residues. V shed 3 bases and J 5 bases; nucleotides not matched to a gene: 15. The germline V gene encodes CDR1 SGHRS and CDR2 YFSETQ. The TCR was taken from a middle-aged woman in good health and CMV-seropositive. Input material: PBMCs. J is TRBJ2-5 and V is TRBV5-1; TRBD2 matches at 14 bases. CDR3 loop: CASSSATSGGAGMVETQYF. For the CDR3, the DNA is TGCGCCAGCAGCTCGGCGACTAGCGGGGGGGCCGGTATGGTGGAGACCCAGTACTTC.